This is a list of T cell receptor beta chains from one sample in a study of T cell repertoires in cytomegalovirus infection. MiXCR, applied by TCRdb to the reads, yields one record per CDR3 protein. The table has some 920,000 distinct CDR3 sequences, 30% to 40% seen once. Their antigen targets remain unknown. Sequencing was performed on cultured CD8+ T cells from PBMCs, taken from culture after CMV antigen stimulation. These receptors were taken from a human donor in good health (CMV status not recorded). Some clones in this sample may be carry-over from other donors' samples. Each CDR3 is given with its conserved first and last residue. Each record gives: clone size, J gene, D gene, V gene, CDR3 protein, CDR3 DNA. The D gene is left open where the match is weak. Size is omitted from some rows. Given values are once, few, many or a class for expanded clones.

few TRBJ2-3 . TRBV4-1 CASAQGGGPTTDTQYF TGCGCCAGCGCTCAAGGGGGGGGGCCTACCACAGATACGCAGTATTTT
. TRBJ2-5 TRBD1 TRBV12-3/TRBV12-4 CASSWNRGVGETQYF TGTGCCAGCAGTTGGAACAGGGGGGTCGGAGAGACCCAGTACTTC
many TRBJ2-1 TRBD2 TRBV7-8 CASSLVGLAAAYNEQFF TGTGCCAGCAGCTTGGTGGGACTAGCGGCCGCCTACAATGAGCAGTTCTTC
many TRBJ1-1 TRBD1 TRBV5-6 CASSTDRGPNTEAFF TGTGCCAGCAGCACAGACAGGGGTCCGAACACTGAAGCTTTCTTT
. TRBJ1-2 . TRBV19 CAITLGADGYTF TGTGCCATTACGTTAGGGGCCGACGGCTACACCTTC
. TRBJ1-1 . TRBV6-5 CASMGFGVTEAFF TGTGCCAGCATGGGGTTCGGGGTCACTGAAGCTTTCTTT
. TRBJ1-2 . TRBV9 CASSGWEGGDFYGYTF TGTGCCAGCAGCGGTTGGGAGGGAGGAGATTTCTATGGCTACACCTTC
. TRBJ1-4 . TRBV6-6 CASSYYRVDEKLFF TGTGCCAGCAGTTACTACAGGGTGGATGAAAAACTGTTTTTT
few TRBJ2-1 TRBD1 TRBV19 CASSMQGASYNEQFF TGTGCCAGTAGTATGCAGGGGGCCTCCTACAATGAGCAGTTCTTC
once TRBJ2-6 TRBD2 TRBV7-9 CASSLALRGDNVLTF TGTGCCAGCAGCTTAGCACTTCGGGGGGACAACGTCCTGACTTTC
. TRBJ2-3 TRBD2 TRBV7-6 CASSSSSGGAPNTQYF TGTGCCAGCAGCTCAAGTAGCGGGGGGGCGCCAAATACGCAGTATTTT
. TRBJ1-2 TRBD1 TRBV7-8 CASSSQGTNYGYTF TGTGCCAGCAGCTCACAGGGGACTAACTATGGCTACACCTTC
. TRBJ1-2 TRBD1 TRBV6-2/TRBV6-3 CASIPGQVTNYGYTF TGTGCCAGCATCCCGGGACAGGTGACTAACTATGGCTACACCTTC
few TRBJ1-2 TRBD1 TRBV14 CASSHQIRGTGQDPAGYTF TGTGCCAGCAGCCATCAAATCAGGGGGACGGGACAGGACCCGGCGGGCTACACCTTC
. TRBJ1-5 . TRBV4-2 CASSQGVPSSSEGPQHF TGTGCCAGCAGCCAAGGGGTTCCATCCTCGAGTGAGGGGCCCCAGCATTTT
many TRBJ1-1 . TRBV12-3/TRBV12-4 CASSLMTTEAFF TGTGCCAGCAGTTTAATGACCACTGAAGCTTTCTTT
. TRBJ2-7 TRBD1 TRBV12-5 CASGLAVRTGGWHEQYF TGTGCTAGTGGTTTGGCCGTTCGGACAGGGGGCTGGCACGAGCAGTACTTC
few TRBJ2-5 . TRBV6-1 CASSDGGQQETQYF TGTGCCAGCAGTGATGGGGGACAACAAGAGACCCAGTACTTC
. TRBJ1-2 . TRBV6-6 CASSYSGQNYGYTF TGTGCCAGCAGTTACTCCGGGCAGAACTATGGCTACACCTTC
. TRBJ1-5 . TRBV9 CASSEDGNSNQPQHF TGTGCCAGCAGTGAGGACGGAAACAGCAATCAGCCCCAGCATTTT
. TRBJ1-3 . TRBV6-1 CASSDTNTIYF TGTGCCAGCAGTGATACCAACACCATATATTTT
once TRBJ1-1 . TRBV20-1 CSASPSWGRTEAFF TGCAGTGCTAGTCCATCCTGGGGGCGCACTGAAGCTTTCTTT
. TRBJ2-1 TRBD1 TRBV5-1 CASSWVDRADNEQFF TGCGCCAGCAGCTGGGTAGACAGGGCGGACAATGAGCAGTTCTTC
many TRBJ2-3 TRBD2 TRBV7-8 CASSFGLLAGGPDTQYF TGTGCCAGCAGCTTTGGTCTTCTGGCGGGGGGGCCAGATACGCAGTATTTT